This T cell receptor (beta chain) was profiled in a study of beta chain features in type 1 diabetes. Study-wide background: Age, gender, cell numbers and subset yield matched between patients and controls. Study outcomes and limitations: Type 1 diabetes patients had VDJ junctions that carried fewer insertions and more deletions. Although PCR might favor shorter templates, it would do so equally in patients and controls. A moderate, significant TCRB CDR3 shortening appeared in type 1 diabetes across four CD4+ subsets.

TCRB transcripts that were expressed got sequenced, as all of the isolated RNA had been reverse transcribed. The protocol was immunoSEQ multiplex PCR, while the TCRdb copy is restricted to in-frame clones and leaves out a portion. The profile shows 120,000 or so clones, around 15% of them singletons. Via CD45RO/CCR7/CD25/CD127/CD95/CD27, cells of the CD4+ naive, central memory, regulatory and stem cell-like memory subsets were sorted. Germline assignment: CDR1 SGDLS and CDR2 YYNGEE. Unmatched junction bases numbered 8, after V lost 4 bases and J lost 3 bases. This CDR3 is 16 amino acids long. The table lists this clone with a few counts. Its antigen is currently unknown.

The V call is TRBV9, the J call TRBJ2-3; 10 nucleotides agree with TRBD2. This TCR was recovered from a man between 18 and 29 years old with type 1 diabetes. The material sequenced was central memory CD4+ T cells from blood. The CDR3: CASSSGLAFDTDTQYF. The CDR3 DNA reads TGTGCCAGCAGCTCGGGACTAGCGTTTGATACAGATACGCAGTATTTT.